These 11 T cell receptor beta chains came from one sample sequenced in a study of T cell responses to AZD1222 COVID-19 vaccine. The table came from immunoSEQ multiplex PCR; TCRdb's copy has only in-frame clones and leaves some out. This table has around 150,000 clones, around 92% appearing once. The sequences come from peripheral blood, collected 28 days after the second AZD1222 dose. The receptors were gathered from an adult who received the AZD1222 COVID-19 vaccine.

The chain joins TRBV11-3 to TRBJ1-1, with no clear D. Germline assignment: CDR1 SGHNT and CDR2 YENEEA. V lost 1 base and J lost 1, with 7 bases in between. The CDR3 runs to 14 residues. CDR3 coding DNA: TGTGCCAGCAGCTTAGGGGCAGCGAACACTGAAGCTTTCTTT. Encoded protein: CASSLGAANTEAFF.

The chain couples TRBV29-1 to TRBJ2-7; possible D gene TRBD1, 6 bases. Trimming took 7 bases from V and 0 from J, leaving 10 bases between them. Germline CDR1 reads SQVTM; CDR2 reads ANQGSEA. The CDR3 length is 12 residues. The CDR3 DNA is TGCAGCGCTCGGACAGCCTCCTACGAGCAGTACTTC. Translation: CSARTASYEQYF.

The chain joins TRBV27 to TRBJ2-2; 7 bases agree with TRBD1. CDR3 length: 17 amino acids. Unmatched junction bases numbered 8, after V lost 1 base and J lost 3 bases. CDR1 and CDR2 from the germline V gene are MNHEY and SMNVEV (reference sequence). The CDR3 sequence is CASSLFPTGVDTGELFF. The DNA of the CDR3 is TGTGCCAGCAGTTTATTTCCTACAGGGGTGGACACCGGGGAGCTGTTTTTT.

The chain is built from TRBV6-1 and TRBJ1-5; possible D gene TRBD1, 5 bases. Looked up from germline, CDR1 is MNHNS and CDR2 is SASEGT. The V and J ends lost 1 base and 3 bases respectively, with 7 bases between them. There are 14 residues in the CDR3. The CDR3, as DNA: TGTGCCAGCAGTGAAGGGGGGTCCAATCAGCCCCAGCATTTT. Amino acid sequence: CASSEGGSNQPQHF.

This rearrangement joins TRBV4-1 to TRBJ1-5, with 12 bases that match TRBD1. This CDR3 contains 18 residues. The junction had 14 bases not matched to a gene; V was cut back by 4 bases and J by 7 bases. Germline CDR1 MGHRA, CDR2 YSYEKL. CDR3 DNA: TGCGCCAGCAGCCTAGCGTCCCGGGACAGGGGGCGCAGACAGCCCCAGCATTTT. Its protein product is CASSLASRDRGRRQPQHF.

This chain links TRBV5-1 with TRBJ2-3; TRBD1 is a possible D gene (5 bases). Germline CDR1 SGHRS, CDR2 YFSETQ. Trimming cost V 0 bases and J 4 bases, with 9 bases left between them. The CDR3 loop spans 14 amino acids. CDR3 DNA sequence: TGCGCCAGCAGCTTGGAGGGGCGCGCAGATACGCAGTATTTT. Residues: CASSLEGRADTQYF.

V usage is TRBV6-4 and J usage is TRBJ1-1, with 9 nucleotides matching TRBD1. The V and J ends lost 1 base and 4 bases, in that order; junction bases with no gene match: 7. The CDR3 is 16 amino acids. Germline assignment: CDR1 MRHNA and CDR2 SNTAGT. The CDR3 region has the DNA TGTGCCAGCAGTGACTTAAATGACAGGGGGACCACTGAAGCTTTCTTT. This encodes CASSDLNDRGTTEAFF.

The rearrangement links TRBV28 to TRBJ1-1; no clear D gene. This CDR3 spans 11 amino acids. Germline-derived CDR1 and CDR2 are MDHEN and SYDVKM. Trimming shortened V by 2 bases and J by 7 bases, and 5 bases separated the two germline ends. This chain's CDR3 is CASSLVFEAFF. The CDR3 nucleotides are TGTGCCAGCAGTTTAGTGTTTGAAGCTTTCTTT.

The chain uses TRBV29-1 and TRBJ1-1; D remains ambiguous. This CDR3 region has 11 residues. Looked up from germline, CDR1 is SQVTM and CDR2 is ANQGSEA. Trimming shortened V by 4 bases and J by 8 bases, and 11 bases separated the two germline ends. CDR3 amino acids: CSVGQGGEAFF. As DNA, the CDR3 is TGCAGCGTTGGACAAGGAGGAGAAGCTTTCTTT.

The V and J genes are TRBV6-5 and TRBJ1-2, with D possibly matching TRBD1 (5 bases). Per the germline V gene, CDR1 is MNHEY and CDR2 is SVGAGI. This CDR3 spans 14 amino acids. V was clipped by 0 bases and J by 6 bases, with 11 bases between them. The CDR3: CASSYSDTSDGYTF. CDR3 in DNA: TGTGCCAGCAGTTACTCGGACACATCGGATGGCTACACCTTC.

V usage is TRBV15 and J usage is TRBJ1-2; no definite D call. The CDR3 has 13 amino acids. CDR1 is LNHNV, CDR2 YYDKDF, per germline (reference sequence). Trimming took off 1 base at V and 7 bases at J, with 10 bases between the two ends. In DNA, the CDR3 is TGTGCCACCAGCAGAGCTGAGGCGAGTGGCTACACCTTC. This translates into CATSRAEASGYTF. Drawing the rest from reference TRBV15 and TRBJ1-2, the complete variable domain is DAMVIQNPRYQVTQFGKPVTLSCSQTLNHNVMYWYQQKSSQAPKLLFHYYDKDFNNEADTPDNFQSRRPNTSFCFLDIRSPGLGDTAMYLCATSRAEASGYTFGSGTRLTVV.